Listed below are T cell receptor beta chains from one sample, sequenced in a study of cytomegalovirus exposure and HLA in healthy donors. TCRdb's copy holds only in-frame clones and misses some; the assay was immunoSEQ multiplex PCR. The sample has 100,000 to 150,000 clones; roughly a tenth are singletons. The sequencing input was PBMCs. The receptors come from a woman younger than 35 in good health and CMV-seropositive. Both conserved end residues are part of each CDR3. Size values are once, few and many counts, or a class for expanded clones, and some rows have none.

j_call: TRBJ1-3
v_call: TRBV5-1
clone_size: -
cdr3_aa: CASSFQGSGNTIYF

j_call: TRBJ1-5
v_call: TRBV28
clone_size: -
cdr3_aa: CASSLTPAQVHQPQHF

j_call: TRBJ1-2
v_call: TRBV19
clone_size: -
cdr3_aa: CASSIDLQWTGDGYTF

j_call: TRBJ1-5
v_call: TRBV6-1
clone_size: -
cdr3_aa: CASSEEDTGFYSNQPQHF

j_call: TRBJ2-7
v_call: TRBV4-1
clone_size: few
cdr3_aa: CASSPRDTAYEQYF

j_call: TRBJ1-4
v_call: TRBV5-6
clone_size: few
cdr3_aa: CASRRGADEKLFF

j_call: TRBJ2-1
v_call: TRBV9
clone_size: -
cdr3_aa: CASSLGTSKYEQFF

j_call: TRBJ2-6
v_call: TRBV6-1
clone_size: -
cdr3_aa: CASGRGTGANVLTF

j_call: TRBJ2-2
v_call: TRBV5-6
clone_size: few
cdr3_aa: CASSLSPAGITGELFF

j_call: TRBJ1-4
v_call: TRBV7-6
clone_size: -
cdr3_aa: CASSPRQATNEKLFF